This T cell receptor beta chain was captured by sequencing in a study of T cells of healthy individuals. Germline values: CDR1 SGHRS, CDR2 YFSETQ. There are 15 residues in the CDR3. V was clipped by 0 bases and J by 1 base, with 10 bases between them. TCRdb passed the 5' RACE reads through MiXCR, listing each CDR3 protein once. The sample lists about 96,000 distinct CDR3 sequences, approximately 15% occurring once. The chain links TRBV5-1 to TRBJ1-1, with a possible D match to TRBD1 (5 bases). The origin of this receptor is a human donor in good health. The CDR3 bases are TGCGCCAGCAGCTTGGACCGAACAGGGAACACTGAAGCTTTCTTT. This encodes CASSLDRTGNTEAFF.